Described below is a single T cell receptor (beta chain) sequence and its context. This record comes from a study of PD-1 blockade in classical Hodgkin lymphoma. Profiling relied on immunoSEQ multiplex PCR, and the TCRdb table lists in-frame clones only, not all of them. Here the sample spans 43,000 or so clones, more than 70% being singletons. The V gene end was trimmed by 6 bases and the J gene end by 2 bases; junction bases not matched to a gene: 7. The CDR3 contains 15 residues. CDR1 is MNHEY, CDR2 SVGAGI, per germline. There was relapse after autologous stem cell transplantation in every patient, and there was variation in brentuximab vedotin exposure.

This specimen was peripheral blood mononuclear cells (PBMCs), taken at baseline. The clonotype comes from a human donor with classical Hodgkin lymphoma. The chain is built from TRBV6-5 and TRBJ2-3, with 8 nucleotides matching TRBD2. CDR3 nucleotide sequence: TGTGCCAGCAGACCAGCGGGGGCCCCCACAGATACGCAGTATTTT. This gives the protein CASRPAGAPTDTQYF.